Each of the 30 T cell receptor beta chains below was sequenced from the same sample in a study of post-analysis software for immune sequencing data. No cognate antigen is known for these TCRs. Unique-molecular-identifier-tagged TCR beta cDNA libraries were used. TCRdb used MiXCR to reprocess the PCR reads, holding one entry per CDR3 protein. Seen here are roughly 400,000 distinct CDR3 sequences, approximately 37% observed once, and the top ten hold roughly 8.2%. Study observations and caveats: Controls had lower frequencies than patients of 4 or 5 TRBV segments, which included TRBV5-6, TRBV5-1 and TRBV20-1.

The sample taken for sequencing was blood. These receptors originate from a girl aged 2 to 9 with multiple sclerosis.

The V gene is TRBV20-1, the J gene TRBJ1-5, with no clear D. Germline V gene lookup returns CDR1 DFQATT and CDR2 SNEGSKA (reference sequence). The V gene lost 0 bases and the J gene lost 5 bases, with 11 bases spanning the gap. The CDR3 extends over 14 amino acids. The CDR3 spells CSARDLPAHQPQHF. The CDR3 DNA is TGCAGTGCTAGAGATTTGCCAGCCCATCAGCCCCAGCATTTT.

This chain joins TRBV11-3 and TRBJ2-1, with D tentatively TRBD2 (7 bases). V lost 1 base and J lost 7, with 14 bases in between. This CDR3 has 15 amino acids. Germline V gene data show CDR1 as SGHNT and CDR2 as YENEEA. The CDR3 protein is CASSLGGGARNEQFF. CDR3 sequence (DNA): TGTGCCAGCAGCTTAGGTGGGGGGGCTCGGAATGAGCAGTTCTTC.

The table lists this clonotype with a few counts. The rearrangement joins TRBV25-1 to TRBJ2-3; 7 bases are shared with TRBD1. Germline assignment: CDR1 MGHDK and CDR2 SYGVNS. The V gene end was trimmed by 3 bases and the J gene end by 2 bases; junction bases not matched to a gene: 11. The CDR3 runs to 17 residues. CDR3 sequence: CASSDGTGVEDTDTQYF. CDR3 DNA: TGTGCCAGCAGTGACGGAACAGGGGTCGAAGACACAGATACGCAGTATTTT.

This rearrangement joins TRBV6-2 or TRBV6-3 to TRBJ2-7; the D gene is possibly TRBD2 (6 bases). CDR1 and CDR2 (germline): MNHEY, SVGEGT. The CDR3 runs to 16 residues. V lost 4 bases and J 2 bases, leaving 18 bases between the germline ends. The DNA of the CDR3 is TGTGCCAGCAGTTTCGTTGAGGACTACACCCCCTACGAGCAGTACTTC. Translating gives CASSFVEDYTPYEQYF.

This chain uses TRBV27 with TRBJ2-1; TRBD2 agrees at 13 bases. CDR1 MNHEY and CDR2 SMNVEV come from the germline V gene (reference sequence). The CDR3 runs to 17 residues. Germline trimming cut 2 bases from V and 7 bases from J; bases unmatched to any gene: 8. The CDR3 DNA reads TGTGCCAGCAGTTTACGACTAGCGGGAGGCGGGGGGAATGAGCAGTTCTTC. This codes for CASSLRLAGGGGNEQFF.

The V gene is TRBV5-4, the J gene TRBJ2-1, with TRBD1 matching over 7 bases. The germline V gene has CDR1 SGHNT and CDR2 YYREEE (reference sequence). The CDR3 is 16 amino acids. Trimming at V came to 8 bases and at J to 4 bases, leaving 15 bases not matched to a gene. The CDR3 region is CASSSDQGERYNEQFF. The DNA for the CDR3 is TGTGCCAGTAGCAGCGATCAGGGGGAAAGATACAATGAGCAGTTCTTC. The variable domain in full, with the rest retrieved from reference TRBV5-4 and TRBJ2-1, is ETGVTQSPTHLIKTRGQQVTLRCSSQSGHNTVSWYQQALGQGPQFIFQYYREEENGRGNFPPRFSGLQFPNYSSELNVNALELDDSALYLCASSSDQGERYNEQFFGPGTRLTVL.

This clonotype was seen only a few times. The rearrangement joins TRBV20-1 to TRBJ2-7, with a possible D match to TRBD2 (6 bases). Trimming shortened V by 6 bases and J by 1 base, and 13 bases separated the two germline ends. The CDR3 length is 13 residues. CDR1 is DFQATT and CDR2 is SNEGSKA in the germline V gene (reference sequence). For the CDR3, the DNA is TGCAGTGCAAAGGGACTGCCTTCCTACGAGCAGTACTTC. Residues: CSAKGLPSYEQYF.

This rearrangement joins TRBV5-1 to TRBJ2-7; 8 nucleotides line up with TRBD1. The J segment lost 3 bases and the V segment lost 4 bases, leaving 6 bases of the junction unmatched. CDR1 and CDR2 from the germline V gene are SGHRS and YFSETQ. The CDR3 covers 14 residues. The CDR3, as DNA: TGCGCCAGCAGCGTGGGACAGGCAAGCTACGAGCAGTACTTC. It is translated as CASSVGQASYEQYF.

The chain couples TRBV6-5 to TRBJ1-2; D is uncertain. Germline CDR1 is MNHEY and CDR2 is SVGAGI. Between the trimmed V and J ends, which lost 8 bases and 5 bases, there was a span of 18 bases. The CDR3 sequence is 14 residues long. The CDR3 DNA reads TGTGCCAGCCGAGCCCGACTGATAATTTATGGCTACACCTTC. It is translated as CASRARLIIYGYTF.

CDR3 coding DNA: TGTGCCAGCAGCTTAGCGCGGGGGTCCCAAGAGACCCAGTACTTC. This encodes CASSLARGSQETQYF. This chain joins TRBV7-6 and TRBJ2-5; 7 nucleotides align to TRBD2. The CDR3 loop spans 15 amino acids. V was pared by 0 bases and J by 1 base, with 2 bases of the junction left unmatched. The germline V gene encodes CDR1 SGHVS and CDR2 FNYEAQ.

The sample holds a few counts of this clonotype. The CDR3 nucleotides are TGTGCCAGCAGCTTAGATTTGGGGGGGAGAACTGAAGCTTTCTTT. Translation gives CASSLDLGGRTEAFF. J is TRBJ1-1 and V is TRBV11-2, with D possibly TRBD1 on 5 matching bases. Looked up from germline, CDR1 is SGHAT and CDR2 is FQNNGV. With 0 bases removed from V and 5 bases from J, the gap between germline ends came to 13 bases. The CDR3 covers 15 residues.

This chain connects TRBV2 to TRBJ1-4; D is undetermined. The CDR3 covers 15 residues. V gave up 6 bases and J gave up 1 base, with 12 bases separating them. In germline, CDR1 is SNHLY, CDR2 FYNNEI. The CDR3 region is CASSAYRGTNEKLFF. The CDR3 coding sequence is TGTGCCAGCAGCGCCTACAGAGGAACTAATGAAAAACTGTTTTTT.

V gene TRBV27 combines with J gene TRBJ2-1; 8 bases are shared with TRBD2. The CDR3 is 14 residues long. The V and J ends lost 7 bases and 7 bases, in that order; junction bases with no gene match: 9. The V gene's germline CDR1 is MNHEY and CDR2 SMNVEV (reference sequence). CDR3 sequence reads: CASTKREPRNEQFF. CDR3 nucleotide sequence: TGTGCCAGCACCAAGCGGGAGCCTCGAAATGAGCAGTTCTTC.

This chain connects TRBV28 to TRBJ1-1; TRBD1 is a possible D gene (6 bases). Deletions cut 4 bases from V and 9 bases from J, with 18 bases between. This CDR3 comprises 14 residues. The germline V gene has CDR1 MDHEN and CDR2 SYDVKM. The CDR3 DNA reads as TGTGCCAGCAGTTATGAGGCAGGGGCGTATCAAGCTTTCTTT. Protein sequence: CASSYEAGAYQAFF.

The V call is TRBV7-2, the J call TRBJ2-1, with 7 bases fitting TRBD2. V trimming: 5 bases; J trimming: 0 bases; junction bases outside the gene matches: 7. The length of the CDR3 is 16 residues. Per the germline V gene, CDR1 is SGHTA and CDR2 is FQGNSA. CDR3 residues: CASSPLPGGSYNEQFF. The CDR3 DNA follows: TGTGCCAGCAGCCCCCTCCCGGGGGGCTCCTACAATGAGCAGTTCTTC.

This clonotype was seen a few times. The rearrangement links TRBV5-5 to TRBJ1-2, with TRBD1 as a possible D gene (6 bases). V dropped 4 bases and J dropped 1 base, with 14 bases sitting between them. The CDR3 runs 15 residues. From germline, CDR1 is SGHKS and CDR2 YYEKEE (reference sequence). DNA of the CDR3: TGTGCCAGCAGCCCGGGAATACAGGGTAACTATGGCTACACCTTC. This sequence encodes CASSPGIQGNYGYTF.

The CDR3, as DNA: TGCGCCAGCAGCCAAGACTACGTACTACTGGGCAGGGACCAGACCCAGTACTTC. This codes for CASSQDYVLLGRDQTQYF. This rearrangement joins TRBV4-3 to TRBJ2-5; D assignment may be TRBD1 or TRBD2 (5 bases each). The CDR3 runs 18 residues. In germline, CDR1 is LGHNA, CDR2 YSLEER. The V end lost 0 bases, the J end lost 6 bases, and 23 bases lay between the germline ends.

The rearrangement uses TRBV12-3 or TRBV12-4 and TRBJ1-2; D unclear. The CDR3 consists of 12 residues. V was cut by 6 bases and J by 4 bases, with 9 bases left in between. This chain's CDR3 is CASRTDRYGYTF. CDR3 nucleotide sequence: TGTGCCAGCAGGACCGACCGCTATGGCTACACCTTC.

In this sample, this clonotype turned up many times. V is TRBV7-2 and J is TRBJ2-1; D gene unclear. CDR3 size: 13 residues. The ends were cut back, 3 bases at V and 5 bases at J, with 8 bases in the middle. Germline values: CDR1 SGHTA, CDR2 FQGNSA. The CDR3 DNA sequence: TGTGCCAGCAGCTTGGGAAGTGACAATGAGCAGTTCTTC. It encodes CASSLGSDNEQFF. Using reference TRBV7-2 and TRBJ2-1 for the parts outside the CDR3, the full variable domain is GAGVSQSPSNKVTEKGKDVELRCDPISGHTALYWYRQSLGQGLEFLIYFQGNSAPDKSGLPSDRFSAERTGGSVSTLTIQRTQQEDSAVYLCASSLGSDNEQFFGPGTRLTVL.

The V gene is TRBV7-9, the J gene TRBJ1-2; D not certain. The CDR3 spans 14 residues. Trimming removed 5 bases at V and 7 bases at J, with 17 bases between. Looked up from germline, CDR1 is SEHNR and CDR2 is FQNEAQ (reference sequence). CDR3 region: CASSVVYRNGGYTF. The CDR3, as DNA: TGTGCCAGCAGCGTGGTTTACAGAAACGGTGGCTACACCTTC. Based on the CDR3 plus reference TRBV7-9 and TRBJ1-2, the full variable domain is DTGVSQNPRHKITKRGQNVTFRCDPISEHNRLYWYRQTLGQGPEFLTYFQNEAQLEKSRLLSDRFSAERPKGSFSTLEIQRTEQGDSAMYLCASSVVYRNGGYTFGSGTRLTVV.

This clonotype was recorded a few times. This sequence joins TRBV15 and TRBJ2-3, with 7 bases identical to TRBD1. The germline gives CDR1 LNHNV, CDR2 YYDKDF (reference sequence). Germline trimming cut 0 bases from V and 0 bases from J; bases unmatched to any gene: 6. The CDR3 length is 17 residues. The CDR3 DNA follows: TGTGCCACCAGCAGAGATAGCCGACAGGGAAGCACAGATACGCAGTATTTT. Protein product: CATSRDSRQGSTDTQYF. Full variable domain (rest looked up from reference TRBV15 and TRBJ2-3): DAMVIQNPRYQVTQFGKPVTLSCSQTLNHNVMYWYQQKSSQAPKLLFHYYDKDFNNEADTPDNFQSRRPNTSFCFLDIRSPGLGDTAMYLCATSRDSRQGSTDTQYFGPGTRLTVL.

This clonotype was found a few times. The V and J genes are TRBV28 and TRBJ2-5; the match to TRBD2 covers 13 bases. The CDR3 is made up of 16 amino acids. From germline, CDR1 is MDHEN and CDR2 SYDVKM. Losses at the gene ends were 6 bases for V and 4 bases for J; bases not matched to a gene: 8. CDR3 nucleotide sequence: TGTGCCAGCAGGCGAGGGACTAGCGGGATTGCAGAGACCCAGTACTTC. This gives the protein CASRRGTSGIAETQYF. The variable domain in full, with the rest retrieved from reference TRBV28 and TRBJ2-5, is DVKVTQSSRYLVKRTGEKVFLECVQDMDHENMFWYRQDPGLGLRLIYFSYDVKMKEKGDIPEGYSVSREKKERFSLILESASTNQTSMYLCASRRGTSGIAETQYFGPGTRLLVL.

The rearrangement joins TRBV7-9 to TRBJ2-1, with 8 nucleotides matching TRBD1. J gave up 5 bases and V 6 bases, and 9 bases lay outside the gene matches. The CDR3 totals 15 residues. The germline gives CDR1 SEHNR, CDR2 FQNEAQ (reference sequence). CDR3: CASSYRQGINNEQFF. CDR3 coding DNA: TGTGCCAGCAGTTACCGACAGGGGATTAACAATGAGCAGTTCTTC.

This rearrangement joins TRBV6-4 to TRBJ2-1; 10 nucleotides align to TRBD2. The germline V gene encodes CDR1 MRHNA and CDR2 SNTAGT. With 5 bases clipped from V and 6 bases from J, the junction kept 7 bases outside the gene matches. The CDR3 sequence is 15 residues long. This chain's CDR3 is CASSLVSGRANEQFF. Here the CDR3 DNA reads TGTGCCAGCAGTCTTGTAAGCGGGAGGGCCAATGAGCAGTTCTTC.

In its sample, this clonotype was seen a few times. V usage is TRBV20-1 and J usage is TRBJ2-5; D gene unclear. The germline gives CDR1 DFQATT, CDR2 SNEGSKA (reference sequence). Between the trimmed V and J ends, which lost 5 bases and 5 bases, there was a span of 9 bases. The CDR3 sequence is 11 residues long. The CDR3 nucleotides are TGCAGTGCTCCTACAGCGGAGACCCAGTACTTC. Protein: CSAPTAETQYF.

This clonotype showed up just a few times. The chain is built from TRBV20-1 and TRBJ1-1, with 7 bases identical to TRBD1. After removal of 4 bases from V and 0 bases from J, the junction contained 11 bases not matched to a gene. The CDR3 is 16 residues long. Germline V lookup: CDR1 DFQATT, CDR2 SNEGSKA (reference sequence). The CDR3 is CSAMEGAMKMNTEAFF. The CDR3 DNA is TGCAGTGCTATGGAGGGGGCAATGAAAATGAACACTGAAGCTTTCTTT.

This clonotype was counted between two and nine times. CDR3 in DNA: TGCGCCAGCAGCTTGCAAGCGGGGGGAAAGCAAGGGCAGTACTTC. Protein sequence: CASSLQAGGKQGQYF. The rearrangement links TRBV5-1 to TRBJ2-7; 9 nucleotides agree with TRBD2. The germline gives CDR1 SGHRS, CDR2 YFSETQ. The CDR3 has 15 residues. With 1 base clipped from V and 9 bases from J, the junction kept 11 bases outside the gene matches. Complete variable domain (other parts from reference TRBV5-1 and TRBJ2-7): KAGVTQTPRYLIKTRGQQVTLSCSPISGHRSVSWYQQTPGQGLQFLFEYFSETQRNKGNFPGRFSGRQFSNSRSEMNVSTLELGDSALYLCASSLQAGGKQGQYFGPGTRLTVT.

The gene calls are TRBV6-2 or TRBV6-3 and TRBJ2-7, with TRBD2 matching over 7 bases. Germline V lookup: CDR1 MNHEY, CDR2 SVGEGT. The CDR3 has 15 residues. The V gene end was trimmed by 7 bases and the J gene end by 0 bases; junction bases not matched to a gene: 9. The CDR3 coding sequence is TGTGCCAGCATTAATAGCGGGCCGGCCTCCTACGAGCAGTACTTC. It codes for CASINSGPASYEQYF.

The chain recombines TRBV7-2 with TRBJ1-4; D call uncertain. Trimming removed 5 bases from V and 10 bases from J, with 14 bases in between. This CDR3 contains 13 residues. Germline V lookup: CDR1 SGHTA, CDR2 FQGNSA. In nucleotides, the CDR3 is TGTGCCAGCAGCCCAGAACAATACGGAAAACTGTTTTTT. Translation gives CASSPEQYGKLFF.

The chain links TRBV29-1 to TRBJ2-7, with 8 nucleotides matching TRBD1. The CDR3 contains 13 residues. Germline CDR1 SQVTM, CDR2 ANQGSEA. The DNA for the CDR3 is TGCAGTGTTACAAGCCTTACAGGGGGAGAGCAGTACTTC. Translated, it gives CSVTSLTGGEQYF.